These T cell receptor beta chains were read from a single sample in a study of breast tumors, draining lymph nodes, adjacent tissues. TCRdb recomputed calls from the multiplex PCR reads with MiXCR, one row per CDR3 protein. This table has 150,000 to 200,000 distinct CDR3 sequences, more than 25% appearing once. The sequenced sample was axillary lymph node tissue. These receptors came from a female donor with breast cancer. Some clones in this sample may be carry-over from other donors' samples. The CDR3 runs from the conserved cysteine through the conserved F or W. A D gene is named only where the DNA matches it firmly. Size is stated for part of the rows, as once, few or many counts, or as a class when the clone is expanded.

length: 16
D: TRBD1
size: NA
J: TRBJ1-6
V: TRBV3-1
DNA: TGTGCCAGCAGCCTCCGAACAGGGGGCGTTAATTCACCCCTCCACTTT
CDR3: CASSLRTGGVNSPLHF

length: 12
D: NA
size: many
J: TRBJ2-7
V: TRBV10-2
DNA: TGCGCCAGCAGCCACAACAGCGGCGAGCAGTACTTC
CDR3: CASSHNSGEQYF

length: 16
D: NA
size: NA
J: TRBJ1-2
V: TRBV30
DNA: TGTGCCTTGAGTGTACTGTCAAGGCCTGCTAACAATGGCTACACCTTC
CDR3: CALSVLSRPANNGYTF

length: 16
D: TRBD2
size: NA
J: TRBJ2-2
V: TRBV15
DNA: TGTGCCACCAGCAGAGATGGGGAGGGCATGGGCGGGGAGCTGTTTTTT
CDR3: CATSRDGEGMGGELFF

length: 15
D: NA
size: many
J: TRBJ2-3
V: TRBV19
DNA: TGTGCCAGTAGTATCGCGGCTACGCGCACAGATACGCAGTATTTT
CDR3: CASSIAATRTDTQYF

length: 17
D: NA
size: once
J: TRBJ1-4
V: TRBV7-3
DNA: TGTGCCAGCAGCCCGCGCGGGCTAGCGGGGAACAATGAAAAACTGTTTTTT
CDR3: CASSPRGLAGNNEKLFF

length: 14
D: TRBD1
size: many
J: TRBJ1-3
V: TRBV2
DNA: TGTGCCAGCAGGAGGGACAGGGACGGGAACACCACATATTTT
CDR3: CASRRDRDGNTTYF

length: 18
D: TRBD2
size: many
J: TRBJ2-6
V: TRBV9
DNA: TGTGCCAGCAGCCAGCCCTCGGCGGGGGGTTCCGGGGCCAACGTCCTGACTTTC
CDR3: CASSQPSAGGSGANVLTF

length: 14
D: TRBD1
size: many
J: TRBJ2-7
V: TRBV28
DNA: TGTGCCAGCAGCAGACGACAGGGATCTTCCGAGCAGTACTTC
CDR3: CASSRRQGSSEQYF

length: 13
D: TRBD1
size: many
J: TRBJ2-2
V: TRBV7-2
DNA: TGTGCCAGCAGCCAGGGGGTCACCGGGGAGCTGTTTTTT
CDR3: CASSQGVTGELFF

length: 14
D: NA
size: many
J: TRBJ1-2
V: TRBV5-1
DNA: TGCGCCAGCAGCTTTCGGGACCCGGAATATGGCTACACCTTC
CDR3: CASSFRDPEYGYTF

length: 15
D: TRBD2
size: many
J: TRBJ2-1
V: TRBV7-9
DNA: TGTGCCAGCAGCCTACCTAGCGGGAGGTACAATGAGCAGTTCTTC
CDR3: CASSLPSGRYNEQFF

length: 14
D: TRBD1
size: many
J: TRBJ2-1
V: TRBV5-1
DNA: TGCGCCAGCAGCCGACAGGGGGCATACGATGAGCAGTTCTTC
CDR3: CASSRQGAYDEQFF

length: 16
D: TRBD1
size: many
J: TRBJ2-7
V: TRBV11-1
DNA: TGTGCCAGCAGCTTAGCGAGTGGGACAGGGTCCTACGAGCAGTACTTC
CDR3: CASSLASGTGSYEQYF

length: 19
D: TRBD2
size: NA
J: TRBJ2-3
V: TRBV11-2
DNA: TGTGCCAGCAGCCCCGGACTAGCGGGGGGGATATCTAGCACAGATACGCAGTATTTT
CDR3: CASSPGLAGGISSTDTQYF

length: 14
D: NA
size: NA
J: TRBJ2-7
V: TRBV20-1
DNA: TGCAGTGCTAGACTAGCGAACCCACCCTACGAGCAGTACTTC
CDR3: CSARLANPPYEQYF

length: 16
D: NA
size: few
J: TRBJ1-1
V: TRBV7-9
DNA: TGTGCCAGCAGCCCGTTCCTCGGGACGGAGAACACTGAAGCTTTCTTT
CDR3: CASSPFLGTENTEAFF

length: 14
D: NA
size: many
J: TRBJ2-7
V: TRBV9
DNA: TGTGCCAGCAGCGCCGGAGGGCCGACCTACGAGCAGTACTTC
CDR3: CASSAGGPTYEQYF

length: 15
D: TRBD2
size: many
J: TRBJ2-5
V: TRBV6-5
DNA: TGTGCCAGCAGTTACCGCGGGGGGGCCAAAGAGACCCAGTACTTC
CDR3: CASSYRGGAKETQYF

length: 15
D: NA
size: many
J: TRBJ2-3
V: TRBV20-1
DNA: TGCAGTGCTAGAGATCGCGGGACTGGCACAGATACGCAGTATTTT
CDR3: CSARDRGTGTDTQYF

length: 14
D: NA
size: NA
J: TRBJ2-6
V: TRBV4-3
DNA: TGCGCCAGCAGCCAACTAGCGGGGGCCAACGTCCTGACTTTC
CDR3: CASSQLAGANVLTF

length: 12
D: NA
size: many
J: TRBJ2-7
V: TRBV3-1
DNA: TGTGCCAGCAGCAACCGGGTCGACGAGCAGTACTTC
CDR3: CASSNRVDEQYF

length: 14
D: NA
size: many
J: TRBJ2-7
V: TRBV28
DNA: TGTGCCAGCAGTCCCGGACATGGACCCTACGAGCAGTACTTC
CDR3: CASSPGHGPYEQYF

length: 17
D: TRBD2
size: many
J: TRBJ2-5
V: TRBV15
DNA: TGTGCCACCAGCACTCCCCCGGGACTAGCGGACCAAGAGACCCAGTACTTC
CDR3: CATSTPPGLADQETQYF

length: 15
D: NA
size: many
J: TRBJ1-4
V: TRBV4-1
DNA: TGCGCCAGCAGCCTGGAGGGCAGGTCCCAGGAAAAACTGTTTTTT
CDR3: CASSLEGRSQEKLFF

length: 13
D: NA
size: NA
J: TRBJ1-1
V: TRBV19
DNA: TGTGCCAGTAGTATTCGTGGTTACACTGAAGCTTTCTTT
CDR3: CASSIRGYTEAFF

length: 15
D: TRBD2
size: once
J: TRBJ2-7
V: TRBV7-2
DNA: TGTGCCAGCAGCGAATGGACTAGCGGGAGGGATGAGCAGTACTTC
CDR3: CASSEWTSGRDEQYF